This is a list of T cell receptor beta chains from one sample in a study of cytomegalovirus exposure and HLA in healthy donors. TCRdb's table, derived via immunoSEQ multiplex PCR, lists solely in-frame clones and lacks some. The table lists roughly 100,000 clones, about 62% of them singletons. The sample consisted of PBMCs. These receptors were taken from a human donor in good health. Each CDR3 is given with its conserved first and last residue. The D gene is left open where the match is weak. Clone size is given for some rows only: seen once, a few or many times, or a class if the clone is expanded.

- - TRBJ2-3 TRBV7-9 TGTGCCAGCAGCCCGACTGGGGCCACAGATACGCAGTATTTT CASSPTGATDTQYF
TRBD1 - TRBJ1-1 TRBV5-5 TGTGCCAGCAGCCCCAGGGGGAAAGGGTACACTGAAGCTTTCTTT CASSPRGKGYTEAFF
TRBD2 - TRBJ2-7 TRBV4-1 TGCGCCAGCAGCCAAGCTGGACTAGCGGGGGACTCCTACGAGCAGTACTTC CASSQAGLAGDSYEQYF
TRBD2 - TRBJ2-7 TRBV6-5 TGTGCCAGCAAGGTAGGACTAGCGGGATCCTACGAGCAGTACTTC CASKVGLAGSYEQYF
- - TRBJ2-2 TRBV5-4 TGTGCCAGCAGCTTGTCAGGGGCAGGCGGGGAGCTGTTTTTT CASSLSGAGGELFF
TRBD2 - TRBJ2-2 TRBV2 TGTGCCAGCAGAGGGCTAGCGGTCACCGGGGAGCTGTTTTTT CASRGLAVTGELFF
- - TRBJ1-2 TRBV19 TGTGCCAGTAGATCGGACAGACTTAACTATGGCTACACCTTC CASRSDRLNYGYTF
- - TRBJ2-5 TRBV5-1 TGCGCCAGCAGCCTCGGACTGAACACAGAGACCCAGTACTTC CASSLGLNTETQYF
TRBD2 once TRBJ2-7 TRBV29-1 TGCAGCGTGGAGACTAGCGGGAGGGCCATCGACGAGCGGTACTTC CSVETSGRAIDERYF
TRBD1 once TRBJ1-2 TRBV5-5 TGTGCCAGCAGCTCAACAGGGGGCTTATATGGCTACACCTTC CASSSTGGLYGYTF
TRBD2 - TRBJ2-1 TRBV27 TGTGCCAGCAGTTTAACCAGGGCTAGCGGGAGGGCCTGGGATGAGCAGTTCTTC CASSLTRASGRAWDEQFF
- - TRBJ2-1 TRBV11-2 TGTGCCAGCAGCTTAGCTGGACACCGGGAGCAGTTCTTC CASSLAGHREQFF
- few TRBJ2-3 TRBV6-6 TGTGCCAGCACCCAAGGGGCGACTAGCACAGATACGCAGTATTTT CASTQGATSTDTQYF
TRBD2 few TRBJ2-2 TRBV5-1 TGCGCCAGCAGTAGGGAACTAGCGGGTGCCACCGGGGAGCTGTTTTTT CASSRELAGATGELFF
- - TRBJ2-1 TRBV6-1 TGTGCCAGCAGTGAACTCAGTGACAATGAGCAGTTCTTC CASSELSDNEQFF
- - TRBJ1-5 TRBV28 TGTGCCAGCAGTCTCCGCCGGGTCTATAGCAATCAGCCCCAGCATTTT CASSLRRVYSNQPQHF
- - TRBJ2-2 TRBV5-1 TGCGCCAGCAGCTTGGCGTTTGCCGGGGAGCTGTTTTTT CASSLAFAGELFF
- - TRBJ2-7 TRBV5-8 TGTGCCAGCAACACGATGGGGCACAAGCACTACGAGCAGTACTTC CASNTMGHKHYEQYF
TRBD1 - TRBJ2-2 TRBV7-9 TGTGCCAGCAGCTCGGGACAGGGGACCGGGGAGCTGTTTTTT CASSSGQGTGELFF
- few TRBJ1-6 TRBV9 TGTGCCAGCAGCGTTTCAGGGTCCCCGACCTATAATTCACCCCTCCACTTT CASSVSGSPTYNSPLHF
TRBD1 - TRBJ1-4 TRBV7-9 TGTGCCAGCAGCGACGGGACAGGTACCGGTGAAAAACTGTTTTTT CASSDGTGTGEKLFF
- few TRBJ2-3 TRBV4-1 TGCGCCAGCAGCCAAGACCGGTATGCGGTACGGGATTTT CASSQDRYAVRDF
- - TRBJ1-5 TRBV19 TGTGCCAGTAGTCCGAGGACAGTAAATCAGCCCCAGCATTTT CASSPRTVNQPQHF
- - TRBJ1-1 TRBV5-1 TGCGCCAGCAGCTCACAGGGAGCCACTGAAGCTTTCTTT CASSSQGATEAFF